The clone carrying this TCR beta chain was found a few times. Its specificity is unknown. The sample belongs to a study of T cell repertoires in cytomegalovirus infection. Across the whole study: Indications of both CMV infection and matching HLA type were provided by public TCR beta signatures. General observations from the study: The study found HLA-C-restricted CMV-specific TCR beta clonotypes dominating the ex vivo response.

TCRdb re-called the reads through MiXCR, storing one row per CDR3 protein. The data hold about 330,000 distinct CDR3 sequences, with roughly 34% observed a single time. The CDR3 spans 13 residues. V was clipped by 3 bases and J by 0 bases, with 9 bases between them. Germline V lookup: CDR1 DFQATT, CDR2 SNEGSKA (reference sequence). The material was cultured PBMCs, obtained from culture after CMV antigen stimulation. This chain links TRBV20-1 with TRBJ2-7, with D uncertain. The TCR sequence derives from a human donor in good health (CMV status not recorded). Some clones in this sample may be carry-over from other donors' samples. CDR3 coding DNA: TGCAGTGCTAGCAGTGATATCTCCTACGAGCAGTACTTC. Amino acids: CSASSDISYEQYF.